The clone carrying this T cell receptor (beta chain) was seen at least ten times. Time point denoted: newly diagnosed GD, antithyroid drugs for less than 3 months. Extracted PBMC RNA gave rise to the TCR library. These data originate in a study of regulatory T cells in long-lasting Graves disease. The V and J ends lost 5 bases and 6 bases, in that order; junction bases with no gene match: 7. CDR3 length: 13 residues. CDR1 MNHEY and CDR2 SMNVEV come from the germline V gene (reference sequence). Library construction for TCR beta used iRepertoire HTBI primers and Arm-PCR of CDR3 regions. In TCRdb, the multiplex PCR reads were re-called with MiXCR into one record per CDR3 protein. The table has 450,000 to 500,000 distinct CDR3 sequences, about a sixth seen once. These data are also associated with another study on T cells in Graves' hyperthyroidism and ophthalmopathy.

This clonotype was sampled from a middle-aged man with Graves disease. The chain carries TRBV27 and TRBJ2-7, with TRBD1 matching over 7 bases. This material consisted of peripheral blood mononuclear cells (PBMCs), taken at new diagnosis, from a patient treated with antithyroid drugs. CDR3 loop: CASSPGQVGEQYF. Here the CDR3 DNA reads TGTGCCAGCAGTCCCGGACAGGTTGGCGAGCAGTACTTC.